A single sample gave rise to the 17 T cell receptor beta chains below, sequenced in a study of PD-1 blockade in classical Hodgkin lymphoma. As to time point: cycle 4 day 1 (C4D1), after 5 to 7 weeks of nivolumab. Relapse was seen in all patients after autologous stem cell transplantation, and brentuximab vedotin exposure was variable. Magnetic negative selection purified CD4+ T cells from thawed PBMCs. Measured with immunoSEQ multiplex PCR; TCRdb has only the in-frame clones, and not every one. The sample holds tens of thousands of clones, 86% seen once. This material consisted of CD4+ T cells from blood, taken before the fourth cycle of nivolumab. These receptors were collected from a human donor with classical Hodgkin lymphoma.

The gene calls are TRBV6-5 and TRBJ2-2; D not certain. Germline V gene sequence: CDR1 MNHEY, CDR2 SVGAGI. Trimming left V 1 base short and J 0 bases short, with 3 bases between. CDR3 size: 14 residues. The CDR3 sequence: CASSYWTNTGELFF. The CDR3 nucleotides read TGTGCCAGCAGTTACTGGACGAACACCGGGGAGCTGTTTTTT.

J is TRBJ2-7 and V is TRBV10-3; 7 nucleotides match TRBD1. Germline V gene data show CDR1 as ENHRY and CDR2 as SYGVKD. The CDR3 runs 13 residues. With 6 bases clipped from V and 0 bases from J, the junction kept 2 bases outside the gene matches. The CDR3 DNA reads TGTGCCATCAGGACAGGGAGCTCCTACGAGCAGTACTTC. Translation gives CAIRTGSSYEQYF.

This chain connects TRBV11-2 to TRBJ2-7, with 8 nucleotides matching TRBD1. This CDR3 is built from 15 residues. Germline V lookup: CDR1 SGHAT, CDR2 FQNNGV. With 5 bases clipped from V and 7 bases from J, the junction kept 13 bases outside the gene matches. The CDR3 loop is CASSIGAGGTWEQYF. The CDR3 DNA reads as TGTGCCAGCAGCATCGGGGCAGGGGGCACGTGGGAGCAGTACTTC.

The chain links TRBV5-1 to TRBJ1-2; D is ambiguous. The V gene lost 4 bases and the J gene lost 2 bases, with 15 bases spanning the gap. The CDR3 consists of 15 residues. CDR1 SGHRS and CDR2 YFSETQ come from the germline V gene. The CDR3 loop is CASSRGSGNNYGYTF. CDR3 bases: TGCGCCAGCAGCCGCGGGTCGGGGAACAACTATGGCTACACCTTC.

The chain combines TRBV10-3 with TRBJ2-2, with 7 bases fitting TRBD1. The germline V gene has CDR1 ENHRY and CDR2 SYGVKD. J lost 2 bases, V lost 3 bases, and 3 bases had no gene match. The CDR3 spans 15 residues. CDR3 nucleotide sequence: TGTGCCATCAGTGAACAAGGGGGCAACACCGGGGAGCTGTTTTTT. This encodes CAISEQGGNTGELFF.

This chain connects TRBV4-1 to TRBJ2-7; D possibly uses TRBD1 or TRBD2 (5 bases each). CDR3 length: 14 amino acids. Germline V gives CDR1 MGHRA, CDR2 YSYEKL. V was clipped by 2 bases and J by 1 base, with 9 bases between them. The CDR3 here is CASSQPGRSYEQYF. The DNA of the CDR3 is TGCGCCAGCAGCCAACCGGGACGGTCCTACGAGCAGTACTTC.

The chain recombines TRBV28 with TRBJ1-5; D is perhaps TRBD1 (5 bases). V lost 3 bases, J lost 7 bases, and 16 bases lay in between. The CDR3 is made up of 15 amino acids. CDR1 and CDR2 from the germline V gene are MDHEN and SYDVKM. CDR3 protein: CASSLGQGNFQPQHF. The CDR3 bases are TGTGCCAGCAGTTTGGGGCAGGGTAACTTCCAGCCCCAGCATTTT.

This clone showed up just once. This chain joins TRBV5-5 and TRBJ2-7; perhaps TRBD2 as D (5 bases). This CDR3 has 17 residues. The germline V gene encodes CDR1 SGHKS and CDR2 YYEKEE (reference sequence). V shed 5 bases and J shed 3 bases, with 24 bases lying between them. The CDR3 nucleotides are TGTGCCAGCAGACGGGCCAAGGCACCCTCAGACTACTACGAGCAGTACTTC. Translation gives CASRRAKAPSDYYEQYF.

The chain joins TRBV10-3 to TRBJ1-6; 9 bases agree with TRBD1. V lost 6 bases and J lost 7; bases outside the gene matches: 16. This CDR3 has 18 residues. From germline, CDR1 is ENHRY and CDR2 SYGVKD. CDR3 sequence reads: CAISSQQGARIRNSPLHF. CDR3 nucleotide sequence: TGTGCCATCAGCAGCCAACAGGGGGCGCGGATTCGGAATTCACCCCTCCACTTT.

The V gene is TRBV18, the J gene TRBJ1-1; D is possibly TRBD1 (5 bases). Germline CDR1 reads KGHSH; CDR2 reads LQKENI. V was clipped by 5 bases and J by 3 bases, with 13 bases between them. This CDR3 is 14 amino acids long. CDR3 nucleotide sequence: TGTGCCAGCTCATTACGGGGGTCCGACACTGAAGCTTTCTTT. Translated, it gives CASSLRGSDTEAFF.

The chain has TRBV11-2 and TRBJ2-1; D is perhaps TRBD1 (7 bases). The V end was cut by 1 base, the J end by 3 bases, with 10 bases between. CDR1 is SGHAT, CDR2 FQNNGV, per germline. This CDR3 has 15 amino acids. This CDR3 is CASSLGQGGYNEQFF. The CDR3 nucleotides are TGTGCCAGCAGCTTAGGACAGGGAGGCTACAATGAGCAGTTCTTC.

V is TRBV20-1 and J is TRBJ2-5; D ambiguous. The length of the CDR3 is 11 residues. Germline CDR1 DFQATT, CDR2 SNEGSKA (reference sequence). The germline V and J ends were trimmed by 6 bases and 4 bases, with 9 bases remaining between them. CDR3 DNA sequence: TGCAGTGCCCCCCTGGCAGAGACCCAGTACTTC. Translation: CSAPLAETQYF.

In DNA form, the CDR3 reads TGCGCCAGCAGTGAACCGTACAGGGGAAACACCATATATTTT. The encoded protein is CASSEPYRGNTIYF. The V and J genes are TRBV10-2 and TRBJ1-3; D possibly corresponds to TRBD1 (5 bases). This CDR3 region has 14 residues. Looked up from germline, CDR1 is WSHSY and CDR2 is SAAADI. Trimming cost V 3 bases and J 4 bases, with 10 bases left between them.

The chain links TRBV7-9 to TRBJ1-1; D call uncertain. V was shortened by 3 bases and J by 1 base, with 6 bases between the two germline ends. CDR1 is SEHNR, CDR2 FQNEAQ, per germline (reference sequence). CDR3 length equals 13 residues. CDR3 loop: CASSFSENTEAFF. The CDR3 DNA follows: TGTGCCAGCAGCTTTTCAGAGAACACTGAAGCTTTCTTT. The full variable domain, in which reference TRBV7-9 and TRBJ1-1 provide the parts outside the CDR3, is DTGVSQNPRHKITKRGQNVTFRCDPISEHNRLYWYRQTLGQGPEFLTYFQNEAQLEKSRLLSDRFSAERPKGSFSTLEIQRTEQGDSAMYLCASSFSENTEAFFGQGTRLTVV.

The chain has TRBV19 and TRBJ2-1, with 7 bases that match TRBD2. CDR1 is LNHDA and CDR2 is SQIVND in the germline V gene (reference sequence). With V trimmed by 8 bases and J by 4 bases, 5 bases remained unmatched. This CDR3 is built from 13 residues. The CDR3: CASGRARYNEQFF. CDR3 nucleotide sequence: TGTGCCAGTGGGAGGGCCCGGTACAATGAGCAGTTCTTC. Full variable domain (outside the CDR3, taken from reference TRBV19 and TRBJ2-1): DGGITQSPKYLFRKEGQNVTLSCEQNLNHDAMYWYRQDPGQGLRLIYYSQIVNDFQKGDIAEGYSVSREKKESFPLTVTSAQKNPTAFYLCASGRARYNEQFFGPGTRLTVL.

The chain employs TRBV10-2 and TRBJ2-7, with 8 positions matching TRBD1. Germline V gene sequence: CDR1 WSHSY, CDR2 SAAADI. V dropped 6 bases and J dropped 6; count of bases not matched to a gene: 16. This CDR3 contains 16 residues. The CDR3 nucleotides are TGCGCCAGCAGACCAATCGGACAGGGCGAAAGAACCGAGCAGTACTTC. Protein product: CASRPIGQGERTEQYF.

The V call is TRBV19, the J call TRBJ2-1; D is possibly TRBD2 (6 bases). The length of the CDR3 is 15 residues. CDR1 is LNHDA, CDR2 SQIVND, per germline (reference sequence). Trimming removed 6 bases from V and 7 bases from J, with 19 bases in between. CDR3 bases: TGTGCCAGTAGGGAGGGGACTTCTAACTGGAATGAGCAGTTCTTC. It codes for CASREGTSNWNEQFF.